The rows below give T cell receptor beta chains drawn from one sample of a study of T cells after yellow fever vaccination. TCRdb re-called the 5' RACE reads with MiXCR, one entry per CDR3 protein. The sample shows around 160,000 distinct CDR3 sequences, around 7% of them seen only once. This sample comprised CD4+ T cells sorted from PBMCs, obtained roughly 5 days after the first yellow fever vaccination. The receptors were gathered from a man aged 18 to 30 who received the YFV17D yellow fever vaccine. The CDR3 runs from the conserved cysteine through the conserved F or W. The D gene is left open where the match is weak. Size tells how often a clone was seen (once, few, many) or the class of an expanded clone, and some rows leave it out.

v_gene: TRBV20-1; d_gene: -; j_gene: TRBJ1-2; abundance: few; CDR3aa: CSAADQVEGYTF; CDR3nt: TGCAGTGCCGCCGACCAGGTGGAGGGCTACACCTTC
v_gene: TRBV11-2; d_gene: TRBD1; j_gene: TRBJ1-1; abundance: many; CDR3aa: CASSSMGQGNTEAFF; CDR3nt: TGTGCCAGCAGCTCCATGGGACAGGGGAACACTGAAGCTTTCTTT
v_gene: TRBV6-2/TRBV6-3; d_gene: -; j_gene: TRBJ2-1; abundance: -; CDR3aa: CASSYRDEQFF; CDR3nt: TGTGCCAGCAGTTACAGGGATGAGCAGTTCTTC
v_gene: TRBV20-1; d_gene: -; j_gene: TRBJ2-5; abundance: many; CDR3aa: CSAQETQYF; CDR3nt: TGCAGTGCCCAAGAGACCCAGTACTTC
v_gene: TRBV5-1; d_gene: -; j_gene: TRBJ2-1; abundance: many; CDR3aa: CASSLVEPYYNEQFF; CDR3nt: TGCGCCAGCAGCTTGGTAGAACCTTACTACAATGAGCAGTTCTTC
v_gene: TRBV10-3; d_gene: -; j_gene: TRBJ1-1; abundance: many; CDR3aa: CAARGANTEAFF; CDR3nt: TGTGCCGCAAGAGGGGCGAACACTGAAGCTTTCTTT
v_gene: TRBV9; d_gene: -; j_gene: TRBJ2-1; abundance: few; CDR3aa: CASSVRGNTNEQFF; CDR3nt: TGTGCCAGCAGCGTACGGGGGAACACCAATGAGCAGTTCTTC
v_gene: TRBV5-1; d_gene: -; j_gene: TRBJ2-2; abundance: -; CDR3aa: CASSLSIVGGRGSTGELFF; CDR3nt: TGCGCCAGCAGCTTGAGTATTGTTGGTGGTCGGGGGAGCACCGGGGAGCTGTTTTTT
v_gene: TRBV5-6; d_gene: -; j_gene: TRBJ1-1; abundance: -; CDR3aa: CASSLVGRERGNPEAFF; CDR3nt: TGTGCCAGCAGCTTGGTCGGCAGGGAAAGGGGAAACCCTGAAGCTTTCTTT
v_gene: TRBV5-1; d_gene: -; j_gene: TRBJ2-2; abundance: few; CDR3aa: CASSWLRVTGELFF; CDR3nt: TGCGCCAGCAGCTGGCTCAGGGTCACCGGGGAGCTGTTTTTT
v_gene: TRBV4-1; d_gene: -; j_gene: TRBJ1-4; abundance: many; CDR3aa: CASSQLGLANEKLFF; CDR3nt: TGCGCCAGCAGCCAGCTTGGTTTAGCTAATGAAAAACTGTTTTTT
v_gene: TRBV7-2; d_gene: -; j_gene: TRBJ2-1; abundance: many; CDR3aa: CASSFGVGAYNEQFF; CDR3nt: TGTGCCAGCAGCTTCGGGGTAGGAGCCTACAATGAGCAGTTCTTC
v_gene: TRBV6-1; d_gene: TRBD2; j_gene: TRBJ2-1; abundance: -; CDR3aa: CASLAGGSYNEQFF; CDR3nt: TGTGCCAGCTTGGCGGGGGGCTCCTACAATGAGCAGTTCTTC
v_gene: TRBV5-1; d_gene: -; j_gene: TRBJ1-1; abundance: many; CDR3aa: CASSGDGYTEAFF; CDR3nt: TGCGCCAGCAGCGGGGACGGGTACACTGAAGCTTTCTTT
v_gene: TRBV5-1; d_gene: -; j_gene: TRBJ2-3; abundance: few; CDR3aa: CASSSLFGQSTDTQYF; CDR3nt: TGCGCCAGCAGCTCCCTCTTTGGACAGAGCACAGATACGCAGTATTTT
v_gene: TRBV2; d_gene: -; j_gene: TRBJ1-5; abundance: many; CDR3aa: CASSLRGLGQPQHF; CDR3nt: TGTGCCAGCAGTCTTCGGGGGTTAGGACAGCCCCAGCATTTT
v_gene: TRBV7-6; d_gene: TRBD2; j_gene: TRBJ2-7; abundance: -; CDR3aa: CASSPSGAGGEQYF; CDR3nt: TGTGCCAGCAGCCCTAGCGGGGCTGGGGGGGAGCAGTACTTC
v_gene: TRBV6-1; d_gene: TRBD1; j_gene: TRBJ2-3; abundance: many; CDR3aa: CASRGSGTGLTDTQYF; CDR3nt: TGTGCCAGCAGGGGTTCCGGGACAGGGTTGACAGATACGCAGTATTTT
v_gene: TRBV4-3; d_gene: -; j_gene: TRBJ1-2; abundance: many; CDR3aa: CASSQDPGGVEGYTF; CDR3nt: TGCGCCAGCAGCCAAGATCCGGGGGGGGTAGAGGGCTACACCTTC
v_gene: TRBV4-1; d_gene: -; j_gene: TRBJ1-4; abundance: -; CDR3aa: CASSQAPWTLETSKLFF; CDR3nt: TGCGCCAGCAGCCAAGCCCCTTGGACGCTCGAGACCTCAAAACTGTTTTTT
v_gene: TRBV2; d_gene: -; j_gene: TRBJ1-1; abundance: many; CDR3aa: CASSEETEAFF; CDR3nt: TGTGCCAGCAGTGAAGAAACTGAAGCTTTCTTT
v_gene: TRBV5-1; d_gene: -; j_gene: TRBJ2-6; abundance: -; CDR3aa: CASRGGSVGANVLTF; CDR3nt: TGCGCCAGCAGAGGCGGCTCGGTGGGGGCCAACGTCCTGACTTTC
v_gene: TRBV5-6; d_gene: TRBD2; j_gene: TRBJ2-3; abundance: many; CDR3aa: CASSLTSGYTDTQYF; CDR3nt: TGTGCCAGCAGCTTAACTAGCGGATACACAGATACGCAGTATTTT
v_gene: TRBV24-1; d_gene: TRBD1; j_gene: TRBJ1-2; abundance: many; CDR3aa: CATSAWTGSDYGYTF; CDR3nt: TGTGCCACCAGTGCCTGGACAGGGTCCGACTATGGCTACACCTTC
v_gene: TRBV7-6; d_gene: -; j_gene: TRBJ2-3; abundance: few; CDR3aa: CASGKGSDTQYF; CDR3nt: TGTGCCAGCGGCAAAGGTTCCGATACGCAGTATTTT
v_gene: TRBV12-5; d_gene: -; j_gene: TRBJ1-5; abundance: -; CDR3aa: CASGLVLGVGNQPQHF; CDR3nt: TGTGCTAGTGGTTTGGTACTAGGGGTTGGCAATCAGCCCCAGCATTTT
v_gene: TRBV7-3; d_gene: -; j_gene: TRBJ2-2; abundance: -; CDR3aa: CASSPWPGAGELFF; CDR3nt: TGTGCCAGCAGCCCCTGGCCCGGAGCCGGGGAGCTGTTTTTT
v_gene: TRBV7-2; d_gene: -; j_gene: TRBJ2-2; abundance: few; CDR3aa: CASSLVRTGELFF; CDR3nt: TGTGCCAGCAGCTTAGTACGGACCGGGGAGCTGTTTTTT
v_gene: TRBV18; d_gene: -; j_gene: TRBJ2-3; abundance: many; CDR3aa: CASSPQEVFTDTQYF; CDR3nt: TGTGCCAGCTCACCACAAGAGGTTTTCACAGATACGCAGTATTTT
v_gene: TRBV5-5; d_gene: -; j_gene: TRBJ1-5; abundance: few; CDR3aa: CASSLLGWGNQPQHF; CDR3nt: TGTGCCAGCAGCTTGTTAGGATGGGGCAATCAGCCCCAGCATTTT
v_gene: TRBV27; d_gene: TRBD2; j_gene: TRBJ2-2; abundance: many; CDR3aa: CASSLSGLAGGSNTGELFF; CDR3nt: TGTGCCAGCAGTTTGTCCGGACTAGCGGGGGGCTCGAACACCGGGGAGCTGTTTTTT
v_gene: TRBV5-1; d_gene: -; j_gene: TRBJ1-4; abundance: many; CDR3aa: CASSLMGAANEKLFF; CDR3nt: TGCGCCAGCAGCTTGATGGGGGCAGCTAATGAAAAACTGTTTTTT
v_gene: TRBV12-3/TRBV12-4; d_gene: TRBD1; j_gene: TRBJ1-1; abundance: -; CDR3aa: CASTTRTGTWDTEAFF; CDR3nt: TGTGCCAGTACTACGAGGACAGGGACTTGGGACACTGAAGCTTTCTTT
v_gene: TRBV2; d_gene: TRBD1; j_gene: TRBJ2-2; abundance: few; CDR3aa: CASRPETGINGELFF; CDR3nt: TGTGCCAGCAGACCTGAGACAGGGATAAACGGGGAGCTGTTTTTT
v_gene: TRBV25-1; d_gene: TRBD2; j_gene: TRBJ2-1; abundance: -; CDR3aa: CASSELRWTSGYNEQFF; CDR3nt: TGTGCCAGCAGTGAATTAAGGTGGACTAGCGGGTACAATGAGCAGTTCTTC
v_gene: TRBV7-2; d_gene: -; j_gene: TRBJ1-1; abundance: few; CDR3aa: CASSQGYGENTEAFF; CDR3nt: TGTGCCAGCAGCCAGGGGTACGGGGAGAACACTGAAGCTTTCTTT
v_gene: TRBV27; d_gene: -; j_gene: TRBJ1-6; abundance: many; CDR3aa: CASRRTYNSPLHF; CDR3nt: TGTGCCAGCAGACGGACTTATAATTCACCCCTCCACTTT
v_gene: TRBV11-2; d_gene: -; j_gene: TRBJ2-7; abundance: few; CDR3aa: CASSFREARFFNEQYF; CDR3nt: TGTGCCAGCAGCTTTAGGGAAGCCCGGTTCTTCAACGAGCAGTACTTC
v_gene: TRBV18; d_gene: TRBD1; j_gene: TRBJ2-7; abundance: -; CDR3aa: CASSPRPGQGLVEQYF; CDR3nt: TGTGCCAGCTCACCACGACCGGGACAGGGCCTTGTGGAGCAGTACTTC
v_gene: TRBV20-1; d_gene: -; j_gene: TRBJ1-1; abundance: -; CDR3aa: CSAEGQNTEAFF; CDR3nt: TGCAGTGCAGAGGGCCAGAACACTGAAGCTTTCTTT
v_gene: TRBV20-1; d_gene: -; j_gene: TRBJ2-2; abundance: -; CDR3aa: CSAKFGAGELFF; CDR3nt: TGCAGTGCTAAGTTCGGTGCCGGGGAGCTGTTTTTT
v_gene: TRBV7-8; d_gene: -; j_gene: TRBJ2-1; abundance: many; CDR3aa: CASSRRGGTYNEQFF; CDR3nt: TGTGCCAGCAGCCGGAGGGGGGGAACCTACAATGAGCAGTTCTTC
v_gene: TRBV6-1; d_gene: TRBD2; j_gene: TRBJ2-3; abundance: -; CDR3aa: CASRSRTSGAPTDTQYF; CDR3nt: TGTGCCAGCAGATCCCGAACTAGCGGGGCGCCCACAGATACGCAGTATTTT
v_gene: TRBV6-2/TRBV6-3; d_gene: TRBD2; j_gene: TRBJ2-1; abundance: few; CDR3aa: CASSETSGGVNEQFF; CDR3nt: TGTGCCAGCAGTGAGACTAGCGGGGGGGTGAATGAGCAGTTCTTC
v_gene: TRBV5-1; d_gene: TRBD2; j_gene: TRBJ2-1; abundance: few; CDR3aa: CASSLIGTSGDEQFF; CDR3nt: TGCGCCAGCAGCTTGATAGGGACTAGCGGGGACGAGCAGTTCTTC
v_gene: TRBV7-2; d_gene: -; j_gene: TRBJ2-5; abundance: many; CDR3aa: CASSNREARETQYF; CDR3nt: TGTGCCAGCAGCAACCGGGAAGCGAGGGAGACCCAGTACTTC
v_gene: TRBV4-3; d_gene: -; j_gene: TRBJ2-1; abundance: -; CDR3aa: CASSQVGQGGSNEQFF; CDR3nt: TGCGCCAGCAGCCAAGTAGGCCAGGGGGGGTCGAATGAGCAGTTCTTC
v_gene: TRBV7-9; d_gene: -; j_gene: TRBJ2-7; abundance: -; CDR3aa: CASSFDGYEQYF; CDR3nt: TGTGCCAGCAGCTTCGATGGTTACGAGCAGTACTTC
v_gene: TRBV6-5; d_gene: -; j_gene: TRBJ1-6; abundance: -; CDR3aa: CASSYDRRNSPLHF; CDR3nt: TGTGCCAGCAGTTATGACAGGCGTAATTCACCCCTCCACTTT
v_gene: TRBV19; d_gene: TRBD1; j_gene: TRBJ2-7; abundance: many; CDR3aa: CASSSGTGYEQYF; CDR3nt: TGTGCCAGTAGTTCCGGGACAGGGTACGAGCAGTACTTC
v_gene: TRBV7-2; d_gene: -; j_gene: TRBJ2-1; abundance: many; CDR3aa: CASSFSPRGHEQFF; CDR3nt: TGTGCCAGCAGCTTCTCCCCACGCGGTCATGAGCAGTTCTTC
v_gene: TRBV5-1; d_gene: -; j_gene: TRBJ2-5; abundance: many; CDR3aa: CASSLVTQETQYF; CDR3nt: TGCGCCAGCAGCTTGGTTACACAAGAGACCCAGTACTTC